The next 17 T cell receptor beta chains were all read from a single sample in a study of shared clonotypes between healthy human individuals. The table came from immunoSEQ multiplex PCR; TCRdb's copy has only in-frame clones and leaves some out. The sample carries about 2.3 million clones, 92% recorded once. The sample was naive CD4+ T cells from PBMCs. Subset specified: CD45RA+ positively selected. These receptors originate from a man aged 18 to 29 in good health. Some clones in this sample may be carry-over from other donors' samples.

Only a few counts were recorded for this clone. This rearrangement joins TRBV18 to TRBJ1-5, with 11 bases fitting TRBD1. The CDR3 contains 16 residues. Germline CDR1 KGHSH, CDR2 LQKENI. V was clipped by 6 bases and J by 3 bases; unmatched bases: 7. CDR3 loop: CASSPGTGGVNQPQHF. DNA for the CDR3: TGTGCCAGCTCCCCAGGGACAGGGGGTGTCAATCAGCCCCAGCATTTT. Filled out from reference TRBV18 and TRBJ1-5, the complete variable domain reads NAGVMQNPRHLVRRRGQEARLRCSPMKGHSHVYWYRQLPEEGLKFMVYLQKENIIDESGMPKERFSAEFPKEGPSILRIQQVVRGDSAAYFCASSPGTGGVNQPQHFGDGTRLSIL.

The J gene is TRBJ1-5, the V gene TRBV19; D ambiguous. The CDR3 sequence is 16 residues long. The V end was cut by 4 bases, the J end by 3 bases, with 16 bases between. The germline CDR1 and CDR2 sequences are LNHDA and SQIVND (reference sequence). The CDR3 sequence: CASSTDYGRTNQPQHF. CDR3 nucleotide sequence: TGTGCCAGTAGTACAGACTACGGACGGACCAATCAGCCCCAGCATTTT.

The J gene is TRBJ2-2, the V gene TRBV5-8, with D perhaps given as TRBD1 or TRBD2 (5 bases each). Trimming removed 3 bases from V and 6 bases from J, with 21 bases in between. CDR1 is SGHTS and CDR2 is YDEGEE in the germline V gene. The CDR3 has 17 amino acids. CDR3 DNA sequence: TGTGCCAGCAGCTCGGGGCCCCGGGGCCATAGAGCCGGGGAGCTGTTTTTT. This translates into CASSSGPRGHRAGELFF.

The rearrangement links TRBV20-1 to TRBJ1-5; D gene uncertain. The CDR3 is made up of 11 amino acids. Trimming shortened V by 7 bases and J by 2 bases, and 6 bases separated the two germline ends. The germline gives CDR1 DFQATT, CDR2 SNEGSKA (reference sequence). The CDR3 DNA reads TGCAGTGTCCCGGGCAATCAGCCCCAGCATTTT. This gives the protein CSVPGNQPQHF.

The chain has TRBV11-2 and TRBJ2-3, with 13 bases aligning to TRBD2. Germline V gene sequence: CDR1 SGHAT, CDR2 FQNNGV. This CDR3 region has 17 residues. J gave up 5 bases and V 0 bases, and 5 bases lay outside the gene matches. The CDR3 region is CASSLDGLAGVRDTQYF. CDR3 nucleotide sequence: TGTGCCAGCAGCTTAGATGGACTAGCGGGAGTCAGAGATACGCAGTATTTT.

CDR3 sequence: CASSKVSWQSPQRNSGNTIYF. The CDR3 DNA follows: TGTGCCAGCAGCAAAGTCAGTTGGCAGAGCCCCCAAAGGAACTCTGGAAACACCATATATTTT. The V and J genes are TRBV21-1 and TRBJ1-3. TRBV21-1 is tagged as a pseudogene. The CDR3 has 21 residues.

The J gene is TRBJ1-4, the V gene TRBV5-1; no reliable D call. Trimming left V 8 bases short and J 4 bases short, with 21 bases between. The CDR3 loop spans 16 amino acids. Germline loops: CDR1 SGHRS, CDR2 YFSETQ. The chain's CDR3 is CASSVPPPAGNEKLFF. CDR3 sequence (DNA): TGCGCCAGTTCAGTCCCCCCACCTGCCGGTAATGAAAAACTGTTTTTT.

The chain recombines TRBV5-5 with TRBJ1-1; D remains unclear. V was pared by 1 base and J by 3 bases, with 10 bases between. CDR1 is SGHKS and CDR2 is YYEKEE in the germline V gene (reference sequence). This CDR3 is 14 amino acids long. The CDR3 here is CASSLIDTHTEAFF. CDR3 nucleotide sequence: TGTGCCAGCAGCTTGATAGACACCCACACTGAAGCTTTCTTT.

V is TRBV2 and J is TRBJ1-1; 7 positions match TRBD1. Germline V gene data show CDR1 as SNHLY and CDR2 as FYNNEI. V lost 4 bases to trimming and J lost 3 bases; unmatched junction nucleotides: 11. The CDR3 loop spans 16 amino acids. The chain's CDR3 is CASSGVGSGGYTEAFF. The CDR3 DNA follows: TGTGCCAGCAGTGGGGTCGGGTCAGGGGGTTACACTGAAGCTTTCTTT.

The V gene is TRBV4-1, the J gene TRBJ2-1; D is perhaps TRBD1 or TRBD2 (5 bases each). Germline V gene sequence: CDR1 MGHRA, CDR2 YSYEKL. With 1 base removed from V and 10 bases from J, the gap between germline ends came to 23 bases. CDR3 length equals 17 residues. Here the CDR3 DNA reads TGCGCCAGCAGCCAAGCGGGCCTTAGGGGCGGGTCTGGAGAGCAGTTCTTC. Translating it yields CASSQAGLRGGSGEQFF.

V is TRBV7-6 and J is TRBJ2-3; 7 nucleotides line up with TRBD2. CDR3 length: 15 amino acids. Germline V gene data show CDR1 as SGHVS and CDR2 as FNYEAQ. After removal of 5 bases from V and 4 bases from J, the junction contained 9 bases not matched to a gene. The CDR3 sequence: CASSLATSRADTQYF. For the CDR3, the DNA is TGTGCCAGCAGCCTCGCGACTAGCAGGGCAGATACGCAGTATTTT.

This rearrangement joins TRBV2 to TRBJ2-5; D is unresolved. Germline assignment: CDR1 SNHLY and CDR2 FYNNEI. Trimming removed 5 bases from V and 5 bases from J, with 15 bases in between. This CDR3 has 14 amino acids. The CDR3 DNA reads as TGTGCCAGCAGTCGGACGGCAAATAGCGAGACCCAGTACTTC. Residues: CASSRTANSETQYF.

The chain employs TRBV7-2 and TRBJ1-4; tentatively, D is TRBD1 (5 bases). The germline V and J ends were trimmed by 2 bases and 4 bases, with 14 bases remaining between them. The CDR3 has 16 amino acids. Germline-derived CDR1 and CDR2 are SGHTA and FQGNSA. CDR3 protein: CASSLYGGLLNEKLFF. The DNA of the CDR3 is TGTGCCAGCAGCTTATATGGGGGACTCCTTAATGAAAAACTGTTTTTT.

The gene calls are TRBV19 and TRBJ1-4; 7 nucleotides agree with TRBD1. CDR1 and CDR2 from the germline V gene are LNHDA and SQIVND (reference sequence). Trimming took 5 bases from V and 7 from J; bases not matched to a gene: 7. The CDR3 covers 14 residues. CDR3 DNA: TGTGCCAGTAGTGAGGGGGCTAGCGGTGAAAAACTGTTTTTT. It is translated as CASSEGASGEKLFF.

V is TRBV5-4 and J is TRBJ2-5; 14 bases agree with TRBD2. From germline, CDR1 is SGHNT and CDR2 YYREEE (reference sequence). This CDR3 has 13 residues. After removal of 9 bases from V and 5 bases from J, the junction contained 3 bases not matched to a gene. The CDR3 here is CAIGTSGSETQYF. The CDR3 nucleotides are TGTGCCATTGGGACTAGCGGGAGTGAGACCCAGTACTTC.

Of note for this clone: Other nucleotide sequences in the sample specify the same CDR3. The V and J genes are TRBV6-6 and TRBJ1-5; D is perhaps TRBD1 (6 bases). CDR3 size: 15 residues. The ends were cut back, 0 bases at V and 4 bases at J, with 10 bases in the middle. CDR1 and CDR2 (germline): MNHNY, SVGAGI (reference sequence). This chain's CDR3 is CASSYSGQGNQPQHF. In nucleotides, the CDR3 is TGTGCCAGCAGTTACTCGGGCCAGGGGAATCAGCCCCAGCATTTT.

This clone was counted a single time. This sequence joins TRBV14 and TRBJ2-1; no firm D call. V was shortened by 6 bases and J by 1 base, with 16 bases between the two germline ends. The CDR3 runs to 16 residues. Germline V lookup: CDR1 SGHDN, CDR2 FVKESK. CDR3 protein: CASSPEVVWSYNEQFF. The CDR3 bases are TGTGCCAGCAGTCCCGAAGTGGTATGGTCCTACAATGAGCAGTTCTTC.